This is a list of T cell receptor beta chains from one sample in a study of blood T cell repertoires in COVID-19. Assay used: immunoSEQ multiplex PCR; TCRdb lists only in-frame clones, some missing. The table includes approximately 130,000 clones, 85% to 90% detected once. Sequenced sample: peripheral blood. The receptors were sampled from a man aged 55 to 70 with acute or convalescent COVID-19. CDR3s include the opening cysteine and the closing phenylalanine or tryptophan. Fields, in order: clone size, V gene, D gene, J gene, CDR3 DNA, CDR3 protein. The D gene is left open where the match is weak. Clone size is given for some rows only: seen once, a few or many times, or a class if the clone is expanded.

clone size: .; V gene: TRBV7-9; D gene: TRBD1; J gene: TRBJ1-2; CDR3 DNA: TGTGCCAGCAGCCCGCCGGGACAGGGGAGGGCTATAGATGGCTACACCTTC; CDR3 protein: CASSPPGQGRAIDGYTF
clone size: .; V gene: TRBV5-1; D gene: .; J gene: TRBJ1-2; CDR3 DNA: TGCGCCAGCAGTCTTGCGGAGGGACCCAGCTATGGCTACACCTTC; CDR3 protein: CASSLAEGPSYGYTF
clone size: .; V gene: TRBV27; D gene: .; J gene: TRBJ2-3; CDR3 DNA: TGTGCCAGCAGTTCCCACCCGCCGAGGCCCGATACGCAGTATTTT; CDR3 protein: CASSSHPPRPDTQYF
clone size: .; V gene: TRBV28; D gene: .; J gene: TRBJ2-7; CDR3 DNA: TGTGCCAGCACCCCCCGGACAGTAACCTACGAGCAGTACTTC; CDR3 protein: CASTPRTVTYEQYF
clone size: .; V gene: TRBV9; D gene: .; J gene: TRBJ1-2; CDR3 DNA: TGTGCCAGCACGGCAGGGGAGAGCTATGGCTACACCTTC; CDR3 protein: CASTAGESYGYTF
clone size: .; V gene: TRBV24-1; D gene: .; J gene: TRBJ2-7; CDR3 DNA: TGTGCCACCAGTGTTGGGGGGACCACCTACGAGCAGTACTTC; CDR3 protein: CATSVGGTTYEQYF
clone size: .; V gene: TRBV30; D gene: TRBD1; J gene: TRBJ1-6; CDR3 DNA: TGTGCCTGGAGTAGGGAGACAGGGGGCTTCTTTTCACCCCTCCACTTT; CDR3 protein: CAWSRETGGFFSPLHF
clone size: .; V gene: TRBV28; D gene: .; J gene: TRBJ1-5; CDR3 DNA: TGTGCCAGCAGCCCCCCCCCAGGGAATCAGCCCCAGCATTTT; CDR3 protein: CASSPPPGNQPQHF
clone size: .; V gene: TRBV5-1; D gene: .; J gene: TRBJ2-3; CDR3 DNA: TGCGCCAGCAGCTTAGCGGAGAGCACAGATACGCAGTATTTT; CDR3 protein: CASSLAESTDTQYF
clone size: .; V gene: TRBV7-9; D gene: TRBD1; J gene: TRBJ1-4; CDR3 DNA: TGTGCCAGCAGCCGACAGGGCGATAATGAAAAACTGTTTTTT; CDR3 protein: CASSRQGDNEKLFF
clone size: .; V gene: TRBV6-2/TRBV6-3; D gene: .; J gene: TRBJ1-5; CDR3 DNA: TGTGCCAGCAGTTACGAGGGTAATAGCAATCAGCCCCAGCATTTT; CDR3 protein: CASSYEGNSNQPQHF
clone size: .; V gene: TRBV28; D gene: TRBD1; J gene: TRBJ1-5; CDR3 DNA: TGTGCCAGCAGTCGACAGGGTTTGAATCAGCCCCAGCATTTT; CDR3 protein: CASSRQGLNQPQHF
clone size: .; V gene: TRBV14; D gene: .; J gene: TRBJ2-3; CDR3 DNA: TGTGCCAGCAGCCAAGATCGGAGGGGTGCGCAGTATTTT; CDR3 protein: CASSQDRRGAQYF
clone size: .; V gene: TRBV5-1; D gene: TRBD2; J gene: TRBJ2-7; CDR3 DNA: TGCGCCAGCAGCTCGGGACTAGCGGGCCCCTTTTACACGAACTTC; CDR3 protein: CASSSGLAGPFYTNF
clone size: .; V gene: TRBV19; D gene: TRBD2; J gene: TRBJ2-7; CDR3 DNA: TGTGCCAGTAGACCAGCGGGAGGCCCATCCTACGAGCAGTACTTC; CDR3 protein: CASRPAGGPSYEQYF
clone size: .; V gene: TRBV7-2; D gene: TRBD2; J gene: TRBJ2-1; CDR3 DNA: TGTGCCAGCAGCTTAGAACTAGCGGGAGCTCCTGAGCAGTTCTTC; CDR3 protein: CASSLELAGAPEQFF
clone size: .; V gene: TRBV7-2; D gene: .; J gene: TRBJ1-6; CDR3 DNA: TGTGCCAGCAGCTTAAGGTCCCCAGGATCACATAATTCACCCCTCCACTTT; CDR3 protein: CASSLRSPGSHNSPLHF
clone size: .; V gene: TRBV5-6; D gene: TRBD1; J gene: TRBJ1-3; CDR3 DNA: TGTGTCAGCAGCGGACAGGTCTCTGGAAACACCATATATTTT; CDR3 protein: CVSSGQVSGNTIYF
clone size: .; V gene: TRBV29-1; D gene: TRBD1; J gene: TRBJ1-5; CDR3 DNA: TGCAGCGTTCTGACAGGGAATGATCAGCCCCAGCATTTT; CDR3 protein: CSVLTGNDQPQHF
clone size: .; V gene: TRBV11-2; D gene: TRBD1; J gene: TRBJ2-7; CDR3 DNA: TGTGCCAGCAGCTCCCAGACAGGGGGCGTCGAGCAGTACTTC; CDR3 protein: CASSSQTGGVEQYF
clone size: .; V gene: TRBV15; D gene: TRBD2; J gene: TRBJ2-3; CDR3 DNA: TGTGCCACCAGCTTCGGACTAGCGGGAGCTACGCAGTATTTT; CDR3 protein: CATSFGLAGATQYF
clone size: .; V gene: TRBV4-3; D gene: .; J gene: TRBJ1-1; CDR3 DNA: TGCGCCAGCACGGGGGAGTACACTGAAGCTTTCTTT; CDR3 protein: CASTGEYTEAFF
clone size: .; V gene: TRBV29-1; D gene: .; J gene: TRBJ1-2; CDR3 DNA: TGCAGCGTTGGGGCAGGGGAGTATGGCTACACCTTC; CDR3 protein: CSVGAGEYGYTF
clone size: .; V gene: TRBV18; D gene: TRBD2; J gene: TRBJ2-2; CDR3 DNA: TGTGCCAGCTCACCAAGAACCGGGCCGCGGGAGGGCGGGGAGCTGTTTTTT; CDR3 protein: CASSPRTGPREGGELFF
clone size: .; V gene: TRBV6-5; D gene: TRBD1; J gene: TRBJ1-2; CDR3 DNA: TGTGCCAGCAGTTACTCCGGGACAGGGGTCGGCTACACCTTC; CDR3 protein: CASSYSGTGVGYTF
clone size: .; V gene: TRBV7-6; D gene: TRBD2; J gene: TRBJ2-3; CDR3 DNA: TGTGCCAGCAGCGTACGACTAGCGGGAAAGGCAGATACGCAGTATTTT; CDR3 protein: CASSVRLAGKADTQYF
clone size: once; V gene: TRBV5-1; D gene: .; J gene: TRBJ2-7; CDR3 DNA: TGCGCCAGCAGCGTGTGGGTTACAGGGTACGAGCAGTACTTC; CDR3 protein: CASSVWVTGYEQYF
clone size: .; V gene: TRBV28; D gene: .; J gene: TRBJ1-5; CDR3 DNA: TGTGCCAGCAGTTTCGGAGGGGCTGGCAATCAGCCCCAGCATTTT; CDR3 protein: CASSFGGAGNQPQHF
clone size: .; V gene: TRBV28; D gene: TRBD1; J gene: TRBJ2-3; CDR3 DNA: TGTGCCAGCAGTTTACCAGGGGGCACGCAGTATTTT; CDR3 protein: CASSLPGGTQYF
clone size: .; V gene: TRBV2; D gene: TRBD1; J gene: TRBJ1-2; CDR3 DNA: TGTGCCAGCAGTGAACCCAGGGGGCCGTACTATGGCTACACCTTC; CDR3 protein: CASSEPRGPYYGYTF
clone size: .; V gene: TRBV3-1/TRBV3-2; D gene: .; J gene: TRBJ1-2; CDR3 DNA: TGTGCCAGCAGCCAAGATGGGGGGGCCAACTATGGCTACACCTTC; CDR3 protein: CASSQDGGANYGYTF
clone size: .; V gene: TRBV9; D gene: TRBD1; J gene: TRBJ1-2; CDR3 DNA: TGTGCCAGCAGCGTCTCACCGGGACAGATATCCTATGGCTACACCTTC; CDR3 protein: CASSVSPGQISYGYTF
clone size: .; V gene: TRBV19; D gene: TRBD1; J gene: TRBJ1-5; CDR3 DNA: TGTGCCAGTAGTTCGCCGGGACAGGGGGCAGGTCAGCCCCAGCATTTT; CDR3 protein: CASSSPGQGAGQPQHF
clone size: few; V gene: TRBV5-1; D gene: TRBD1; J gene: TRBJ2-1; CDR3 DNA: TGCGCCAGCAGCGCGGGGACAGGGTTAGATGAGCAGTTCTTC; CDR3 protein: CASSAGTGLDEQFF
clone size: .; V gene: TRBV27; D gene: TRBD2; J gene: TRBJ2-3; CDR3 DNA: TGTGCCAGCGGGGGACTAGCGTACACAGATACGCAGTATTTT; CDR3 protein: CASGGLAYTDTQYF
clone size: .; V gene: TRBV19; D gene: TRBD1; J gene: TRBJ2-6; CDR3 DNA: TGTGCCAGTAGTATAGCAGGGGGCGCTGGGGCCAACGTCCTGACTTTC; CDR3 protein: CASSIAGGAGANVLTF
clone size: .; V gene: TRBV9; D gene: TRBD2; J gene: TRBJ2-2; CDR3 DNA: TGTGCCAGCAGCGAGACTAGCGTGGACGGGGAGCTGTTTTTT; CDR3 protein: CASSETSVDGELFF
clone size: .; V gene: TRBV30; D gene: .; J gene: TRBJ1-4; CDR3 DNA: TGTGCCTGGAGTGTACGGTTGCAGGATGAAAAACTGTTTTTT; CDR3 protein: CAWSVRLQDEKLFF
clone size: .; V gene: TRBV6-5; D gene: .; J gene: TRBJ1-5; CDR3 DNA: TGTGCCAGCAGTTCGGGTCTTCCTAGCAATCAGCCCCAGCATTTT; CDR3 protein: CASSSGLPSNQPQHF
clone size: .; V gene: TRBV28; D gene: .; J gene: TRBJ2-2; CDR3 DNA: TGTGCCAGCTTAAGCGGATCGAACACCGGGGAGCTGTTTTTT; CDR3 protein: CASLSGSNTGELFF
clone size: .; V gene: TRBV7-2; D gene: .; J gene: TRBJ1-1; CDR3 DNA: TGTGCCAGCAGCTTAGGGATCGGGGGTAACACTGAAGCTTTCTTT; CDR3 protein: CASSLGIGGNTEAFF
clone size: once; V gene: TRBV28; D gene: TRBD1; J gene: TRBJ2-2; CDR3 DNA: TGTGCCAGCAGCCGACAGGGGAACACCGGGGAGCTGTTTTTT; CDR3 protein: CASSRQGNTGELFF
clone size: .; V gene: TRBV4-3; D gene: TRBD1; J gene: TRBJ2-7; CDR3 DNA: TGCGCCAGCAGCCAAGATCCTCACGGACAGGGTAACGAGCAGTACTTC; CDR3 protein: CASSQDPHGQGNEQYF
clone size: few; V gene: TRBV10-1; D gene: .; J gene: TRBJ1-2; CDR3 DNA: TGCGCCAGCAGTGAGTCGAGGACAGACTATGGCTACACCTTC; CDR3 protein: CASSESRTDYGYTF
clone size: .; V gene: TRBV27; D gene: .; J gene: TRBJ2-5; CDR3 DNA: TGTGCCAGCAGTCCGCGAGGAATTTCCCAAGAGACCCAGTACTTC; CDR3 protein: CASSPRGISQETQYF
clone size: .; V gene: TRBV19; D gene: .; J gene: TRBJ2-7; CDR3 DNA: TGTGCCAGTAGTATAGAGACAGGTACCTACGAGCAGTACTTC; CDR3 protein: CASSIETGTYEQYF
clone size: .; V gene: TRBV5-1; D gene: TRBD2; J gene: TRBJ2-2; CDR3 DNA: TGCGCCAGCAGCTTGGGACTTAGACTAGCGGGAGGTATCGGGGAGCTGTTTTTT; CDR3 protein: CASSLGLRLAGGIGELFF
clone size: .; V gene: TRBV3-1/TRBV3-2; D gene: TRBD1; J gene: TRBJ2-1; CDR3 DNA: TGTGCCAGCAGCCAAGCGACAGGGGGCCACAATGAGCAGTTCTTC; CDR3 protein: CASSQATGGHNEQFF
clone size: .; V gene: TRBV15; D gene: TRBD2; J gene: TRBJ2-3; CDR3 DNA: TGTGCCACCAGCAGAGATAGCGGGAGGGCCTCAGATACGCAGTATTTT; CDR3 protein: CATSRDSGRASDTQYF
clone size: .; V gene: TRBV4-3; D gene: TRBD2; J gene: TRBJ2-3; CDR3 DNA: TGCGCCAGCAGCCAAGGCGGGAGCGACACAGATACGCAGTATTTT; CDR3 protein: CASSQGGSDTDTQYF
clone size: .; V gene: TRBV28; D gene: TRBD1; J gene: TRBJ1-4; CDR3 DNA: TGTGCCAGCAGTTTATCCCACAGGGGGGGGAATGAAAAACTGTTTTTT; CDR3 protein: CASSLSHRGGNEKLFF
clone size: .; V gene: TRBV27; D gene: .; J gene: TRBJ2-2; CDR3 DNA: TGTGCCAGCAAGTTTCATACGGGAGGGGAGCTGTTTTTT; CDR3 protein: CASKFHTGGELFF
clone size: .; V gene: TRBV19; D gene: TRBD2; J gene: TRBJ2-3; CDR3 DNA: TGTGCCACGAGGACTAGCGGGAGGGGAGATACGCAGTATTTT; CDR3 protein: CATRTSGRGDTQYF
clone size: .; V gene: TRBV3-1/TRBV3-2; D gene: .; J gene: TRBJ1-1; CDR3 DNA: TGTGCCAGCAGCTTAGGGGTGGCCACTGAAGCTTTCTTT; CDR3 protein: CASSLGVATEAFF
clone size: .; V gene: TRBV27; D gene: .; J gene: TRBJ2-2; CDR3 DNA: TGTGCCAGCAGTTTATCGTGGCAGACTACGAACACCGGGGAGCTGTTTTTT; CDR3 protein: CASSLSWQTTNTGELFF